The T cell receptor (beta chain) described here comes from a study of monozygotic twins with inflammatory bowel disease. General study points: Support for any single strong IBD-associated signal or clonotype was not found. The sharing of clonotypes with others was lower in IBD patients than in healthy twins, especially with disease activity. By inverse Simpson index, TCRbeta diversity was lower in IBD patients than in healthy co-twins. Resolution of different T cell subtypes was not achieved.

CDR1 is DFQATT and CDR2 is SNEGSKA in the germline V gene (reference sequence). This CDR3 has 13 residues. With respect to this clonotype: No antigen is known for it.

TCRdb reprocessed the 5' RACE reads and stores each CDR3 protein as one record, lacking DNA. The sample table sets out 200,000 to 250,000 distinct CDR3 sequences. Sequenced sample: blood. This chain links TRBV20-1 with TRBJ2-7; lacking DNA, the TRBD1 call made by TCRdb goes unchecked. The receptor was isolated from a human donor with ulcerative colitis or Crohn's disease, or a healthy co-twin of an affected twin (not recorded which). CDR3 protein: CSARESGTYEQYF.